The clone carrying this T cell receptor beta chain appeared a single time. What it binds is not known. The CDR3 consists of 11 residues. Germline V CDR1 and CDR2: SGHTA, FQGTGA. Trimming took off 8 bases at V and 7 bases at J, with 8 bases between the two ends. Each patient relapsed following autologous stem cell transplantation, and prior brentuximab vedotin exposure differed. The data derive from a study of PD-1 blockade in classical Hodgkin lymphoma. Broader study findings: Nivolumab initiated under 1 year post-ASCT led to patient exclusion. It was CD4+ TCR diversity, not CD8+, that rose significantly by C4D1.

Only in-frame clones appear in the TCRdb table, and some are missing; sequencing was by immunoSEQ multiplex PCR. Counted here are over 35,000 clones, 76% occurring once; the ten biggest clones make up 9.5% to 12%. This sequence originates from a human donor with classical Hodgkin lymphoma. The sample consisted of peripheral blood mononuclear cells (PBMCs), taken at baseline. The chain combines TRBV7-3 with TRBJ2-2; D unclear. The DNA of the CDR3 is TGTGCCAGCGCCTCGGGCGGGGAGCTGTTTTTT. Translation gives CASASGGELFF. Based on the CDR3 plus reference TRBV7-3 and TRBJ2-2, the full variable domain is GAGVSQTPSNKVTEKGKYVELRCDPISGHTALYWYRQSLGQGPEFLIYFQGTGAADDSGLPNDRFFAVRPEGSVSTLKIQRTERGDSAVYLCASASGGELFFGEGSRLTVL.